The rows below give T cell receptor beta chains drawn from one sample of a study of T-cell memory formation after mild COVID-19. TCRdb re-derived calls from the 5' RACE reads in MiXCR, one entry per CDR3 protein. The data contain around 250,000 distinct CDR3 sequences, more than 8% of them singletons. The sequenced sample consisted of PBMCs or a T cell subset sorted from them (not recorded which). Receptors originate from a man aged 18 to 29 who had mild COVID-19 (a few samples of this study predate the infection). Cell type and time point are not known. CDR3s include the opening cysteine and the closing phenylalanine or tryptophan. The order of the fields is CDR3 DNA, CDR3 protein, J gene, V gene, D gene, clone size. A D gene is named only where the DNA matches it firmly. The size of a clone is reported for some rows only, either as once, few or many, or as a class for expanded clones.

DNA: TGTGCCAGCAGCGTTACAGCAAACACTGAAGCTTTCTTT
CDR3: CASSVTANTEAFF
J: TRBJ1-1
V: TRBV7-2
D: NA
size: NA

DNA: TGCGCCAGCAGCCAAGCCCCTGGGGGGGTCGGGGAGCTGTTTTTT
CDR3: CASSQAPGGVGELFF
J: TRBJ2-2
V: TRBV4-1
D: TRBD2
size: NA

DNA: TGTGCCAGCAGCCCATTGGACAACTTTAGCATTCAGTACTTC
CDR3: CASSPLDNFSIQYF
J: TRBJ2-4
V: TRBV9
D: NA
size: NA

DNA: TGCGCCAGCAGCTTGGCCGGGTGGAACACTGAAGCTTTCTTT
CDR3: CASSLAGWNTEAFF
J: TRBJ1-1
V: TRBV5-1
D: NA
size: few

DNA: TGCGCCAGCAGCCAGGTACAGGGGATCACAGATACGCAGTATTTT
CDR3: CASSQVQGITDTQYF
J: TRBJ2-3
V: TRBV4-1
D: TRBD1
size: NA

DNA: TGTGCCAGCAGTGCCCAATTAGAAACCCAGTACTTC
CDR3: CASSAQLETQYF
J: TRBJ2-5
V: TRBV6-6
D: NA
size: NA

DNA: TGTGCCAGCACCTCGGGACTTCCCTACAATGAGCAGTTCTTC
CDR3: CASTSGLPYNEQFF
J: TRBJ2-1
V: TRBV12-3/TRBV12-4
D: NA
size: few

DNA: TGTGCCAGCAGCGAACGGGACAGGACCACAGATACGCAGTATTTT
CDR3: CASSERDRTTDTQYF
J: TRBJ2-3
V: TRBV7-2
D: TRBD1
size: NA

DNA: TGTGCCAGCCTCAGGGGGCGGTATGGCTACACCTTC
CDR3: CASLRGRYGYTF
J: TRBJ1-2
V: TRBV2
D: TRBD1
size: few

DNA: TGCGCCAGCAGCACCGGACAGGCACGGGAGACCCAGTACTTC
CDR3: CASSTGQARETQYF
J: TRBJ2-5
V: TRBV5-1
D: TRBD1
size: few

DNA: TGTGCCAGCAGCCCACAGCTGAACACTGAAGCTTTCTTT
CDR3: CASSPQLNTEAFF
J: TRBJ1-1
V: TRBV7-2
D: NA
size: NA

DNA: TGTGCCACAACCGGGACAGGGGTTTCACCCCTCCACTTT
CDR3: CATTGTGVSPLHF
J: TRBJ1-6
V: TRBV19
D: TRBD1
size: NA

DNA: TGTGCCAGCAGCTTGTCGGACGGAAAAGAAGCTTTCTTT
CDR3: CASSLSDGKEAFF
J: TRBJ1-1
V: TRBV11-3
D: NA
size: few

DNA: TGTGCCAGCAGCCCAGGGCATGAGCAGTTCTTC
CDR3: CASSPGHEQFF
J: TRBJ2-1
V: TRBV9
D: NA
size: NA

DNA: TGTGCCAGCAGCTTAGCCGGGACTAGCGGGGTAGATACGCAGTATTTT
CDR3: CASSLAGTSGVDTQYF
J: TRBJ2-3
V: TRBV11-2
D: TRBD2
size: NA

DNA: TGTGCCAGCAGTTCCCTTGGGGGGCGCGAGTACTTC
CDR3: CASSSLGGREYF
J: TRBJ2-7
V: TRBV27
D: NA
size: NA

DNA: TGTGCCAGCAGTTTTCTAGCGGGGGACTCCTACAATGAGCAGTTCTTC
CDR3: CASSFLAGDSYNEQFF
J: TRBJ2-1
V: TRBV6-5
D: TRBD2
size: NA

DNA: TGCAGCGTTGAAGATTGGGGGTACCAAGAGACCCAGTACTTC
CDR3: CSVEDWGYQETQYF
J: TRBJ2-5
V: TRBV29-1
D: NA
size: NA

DNA: TGTGCCAGCAGCTCGAGCGCCCGGGACAGCTCCTACGAGCAGTACTTC
CDR3: CASSSSARDSSYEQYF
J: TRBJ2-7
V: TRBV7-2
D: TRBD1
size: few

DNA: TGTGCCAGCAGAACCCCTCAGGGGGGGCTCAATCAGCCCCAGCATTTT
CDR3: CASRTPQGGLNQPQHF
J: TRBJ1-5
V: TRBV6-6
D: TRBD1
size: NA

DNA: TGTGCCAGCAGCTCCTCCGACAGGGCTGGCAATCAGCCCCAGCATTTT
CDR3: CASSSSDRAGNQPQHF
J: TRBJ1-5
V: TRBV7-9
D: TRBD1
size: few

DNA: TGCAGTGCTAATCGCTTACAGGGTAGCTCACCCCTCCACTTT
CDR3: CSANRLQGSSPLHF
J: TRBJ1-6
V: TRBV20-1
D: NA
size: NA

DNA: TGTGCCAGCAGCCCACTAGCGGGGGTACGTGAGCAGTTCTTC
CDR3: CASSPLAGVREQFF
J: TRBJ2-1
V: TRBV12-3/TRBV12-4
D: TRBD2
size: few

DNA: TGCGCCAGCAGCCAAGTGGTAGCTATAGATACGCAGTATTTT
CDR3: CASSQVVAIDTQYF
J: TRBJ2-3
V: TRBV4-3
D: NA
size: many

DNA: TGTGCCAGCAGCCAAGATGAGCGGGGGGGCGGAGAGACCCAGTACTTC
CDR3: CASSQDERGGGETQYF
J: TRBJ2-5
V: TRBV4-2
D: TRBD2
size: few

DNA: TGTGCCAGCAGTTACGCAGGGAGCTACGAGCAGTACTTC
CDR3: CASSYAGSYEQYF
J: TRBJ2-7
V: TRBV6-2/TRBV6-3
D: NA
size: few

DNA: TGCGCCAGCACGGATGTGGCGTGGGCCGGGGAGCTGTTTTTT
CDR3: CASTDVAWAGELFF
J: TRBJ2-2
V: TRBV5-1
D: NA
size: few

DNA: TGTGCAAGCAGTTCAACGGGACCCCCGGGCGAGCAGTACTTC
CDR3: CASSSTGPPGEQYF
J: TRBJ2-7
V: TRBV27
D: NA
size: NA

DNA: TGTGCCAGCAGGGGTTTAGAGACCCAGTACTTC
CDR3: CASRGLETQYF
J: TRBJ2-5
V: TRBV2
D: NA
size: few

DNA: TGTGCCAGCAGTGAAGCGAAACGGGGGAACACAGATACGCAGTATTTT
CDR3: CASSEAKRGNTDTQYF
J: TRBJ2-3
V: TRBV25-1
D: NA
size: few

DNA: TGTGCCAGCAGTTCGGGGGGGGCAGTGGGTTATGGCTACACCTTC
CDR3: CASSSGGAVGYGYTF
J: TRBJ1-2
V: TRBV28
D: NA
size: few

DNA: TGTGCCAGCAGCTTAACTGCCAGGGAACACACTGAAGCTTTCTTT
CDR3: CASSLTAREHTEAFF
J: TRBJ1-1
V: TRBV7-9
D: NA
size: few

DNA: TGCGCCAGCAGCCAAGAAGGACAGGCCCCACTGAACACCGGGGAGCTGTTTTTT
CDR3: CASSQEGQAPLNTGELFF
J: TRBJ2-2
V: TRBV4-3
D: TRBD1
size: NA

DNA: TGCGCCAGCAGCTTACAGTCTAGTAACAATGAGCAGTTCTTC
CDR3: CASSLQSSNNEQFF
J: TRBJ2-1
V: TRBV5-1
D: NA
size: NA

DNA: TGTGCCAGCAGCGTAGGAGGCACTAGCGGCTCCTACGAGCAGTACTTC
CDR3: CASSVGGTSGSYEQYF
J: TRBJ2-7
V: TRBV9
D: TRBD2
size: NA

DNA: TGTGCCAGCAGCCCGACAGGGAACACCGGGGAGCTGTTTTTT
CDR3: CASSPTGNTGELFF
J: TRBJ2-2
V: TRBV9
D: NA
size: few

DNA: TGCAGCGTTTTTAGCGGGGGAGCAGATACGCAGTATTTT
CDR3: CSVFSGGADTQYF
J: TRBJ2-3
V: TRBV29-1
D: TRBD2
size: many

DNA: TGCAGTGCTAGATTCGCGCCTAACTATGGCTACACCTTC
CDR3: CSARFAPNYGYTF
J: TRBJ1-2
V: TRBV20-1
D: NA
size: NA

DNA: TGTGCCAGCAGGACAGAGAATCAGCCCCAGCATTTT
CDR3: CASRTENQPQHF
J: TRBJ1-5
V: TRBV12-3/TRBV12-4
D: NA
size: NA

DNA: TGTGCCAGCAGCCGTCTCTCGGCTTACAATGAGCAGTTCTTC
CDR3: CASSRLSAYNEQFF
J: TRBJ2-1
V: TRBV11-2
D: NA
size: NA

DNA: TGTGCCAGCTACGCGGGGGGAGATACGCAGTATTTT
CDR3: CASYAGGDTQYF
J: TRBJ2-3
V: TRBV12-3/TRBV12-4
D: TRBD2
size: many

DNA: TGCAGTGCTAGAGATCTGGAGCGCGGTAACACAGATACGCAGTATTTT
CDR3: CSARDLERGNTDTQYF
J: TRBJ2-3
V: TRBV20-1
D: NA
size: NA

DNA: TGCGCCAGCAGCCAAGCCCACTACGGGGAGACCCAGTACTTC
CDR3: CASSQAHYGETQYF
J: TRBJ2-5
V: TRBV4-3
D: NA
size: NA

DNA: TGCGCCAGCAGGACTAGCGAAAACGGGGAGCTGTTTTTT
CDR3: CASRTSENGELFF
J: TRBJ2-2
V: TRBV5-1
D: TRBD2
size: NA

DNA: TGTGCCAGCAGCGACCGGACAGGTAGAGAGACCCAGTACTTC
CDR3: CASSDRTGRETQYF
J: TRBJ2-5
V: TRBV7-8
D: TRBD1
size: many

DNA: TGTGCCAGCAGCCAATCCGGACTAGCGGGGGGCGGAGATACGCAGTATTTT
CDR3: CASSQSGLAGGGDTQYF
J: TRBJ2-3
V: TRBV4-2
D: TRBD2
size: NA